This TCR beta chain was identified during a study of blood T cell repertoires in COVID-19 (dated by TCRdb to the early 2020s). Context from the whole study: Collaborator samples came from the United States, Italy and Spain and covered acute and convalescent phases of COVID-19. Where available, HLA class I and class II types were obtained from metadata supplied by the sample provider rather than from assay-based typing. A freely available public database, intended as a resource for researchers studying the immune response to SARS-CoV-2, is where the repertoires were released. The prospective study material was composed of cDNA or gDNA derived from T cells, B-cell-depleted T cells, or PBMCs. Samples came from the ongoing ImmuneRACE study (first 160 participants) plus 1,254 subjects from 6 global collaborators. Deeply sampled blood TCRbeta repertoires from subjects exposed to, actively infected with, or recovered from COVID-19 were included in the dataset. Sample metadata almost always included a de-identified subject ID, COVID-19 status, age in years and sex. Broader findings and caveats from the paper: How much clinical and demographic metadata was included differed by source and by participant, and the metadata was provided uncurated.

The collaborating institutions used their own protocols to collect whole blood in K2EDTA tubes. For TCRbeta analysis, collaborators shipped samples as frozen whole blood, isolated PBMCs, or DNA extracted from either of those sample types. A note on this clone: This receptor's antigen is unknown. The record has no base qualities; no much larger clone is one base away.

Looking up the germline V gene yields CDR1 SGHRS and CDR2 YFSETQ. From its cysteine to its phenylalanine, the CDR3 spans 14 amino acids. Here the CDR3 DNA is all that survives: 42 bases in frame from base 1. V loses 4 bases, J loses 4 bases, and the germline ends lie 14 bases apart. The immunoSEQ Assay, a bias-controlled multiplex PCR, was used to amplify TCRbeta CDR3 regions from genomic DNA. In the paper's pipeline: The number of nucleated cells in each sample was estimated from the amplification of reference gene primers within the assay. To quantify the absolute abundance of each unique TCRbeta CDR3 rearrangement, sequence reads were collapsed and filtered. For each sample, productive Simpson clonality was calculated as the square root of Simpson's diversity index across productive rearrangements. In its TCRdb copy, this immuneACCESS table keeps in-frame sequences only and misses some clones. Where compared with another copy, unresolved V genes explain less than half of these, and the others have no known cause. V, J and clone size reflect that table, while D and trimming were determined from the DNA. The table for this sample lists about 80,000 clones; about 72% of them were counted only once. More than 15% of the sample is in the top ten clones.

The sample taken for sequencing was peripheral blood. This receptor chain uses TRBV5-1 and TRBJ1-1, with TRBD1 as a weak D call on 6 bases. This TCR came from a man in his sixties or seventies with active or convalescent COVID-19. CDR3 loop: CASSLGTKVTEAFF. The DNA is TGCGCCAGCAGCCTGGGGACAAAGGTCACTGAAGCTTTCTTT.